Below are 5 T cell receptor beta chains sequenced from a single sample in a study of blood T cell repertoires in COVID-19. Data came from immunoSEQ multiplex PCR; TCRdb stores just in-frame clones and leaves some out. The repertoire includes some 200,000 clones, roughly 79% of them detected once, and approximately 10% sits in the top ten. Sample: peripheral blood. The receptor set was obtained from a woman aged 40 to 55 with COVID-19, enrolled during active disease.

The chain is built from TRBV12-3 or TRBV12-4 and TRBJ2-3; D might be TRBD1 (5 bases). CDR3 length: 13 amino acids. The V gene lost 5 bases and the J gene lost 2 bases, with 8 bases spanning the gap. CDR3 in amino acids: CASSQGPTDTQYF. The CDR3 nucleotides are TGTGCCAGCAGTCAGGGTCCCACAGATACGCAGTATTTT.

This clone was seen a few times. The J gene is TRBJ1-1, the V gene TRBV7-8; perhaps TRBD1 as D (5 bases). The CDR3 extends over 15 amino acids. Trimming took 3 bases from V and 2 from J, leaving 13 bases between them. The germline V gene has CDR1 SGHVS and CDR2 FQNEAQ. Here the CDR3 DNA reads TGTGCCAGCAGCTTTTCTGGGGGGTTTAACACTGAAGCTTTCTTT. The encoded protein is CASSFSGGFNTEAFF.

In DNA, the CDR3 is TGTGCCAGCAGCCAAGGAGGGGGTCCGAACACCGGGGAGCTGTTTTTT. Translating gives CASSQGGGPNTGELFF. The J gene is TRBJ2-2, the V gene TRBV3-1 (or the pseudogene TRBV3-2); D might be TRBD1 (6 bases). Germline V gives CDR1 LGHDT, CDR2 YNNKEL (reference sequence). V was clipped by 1 base and J by 0 bases, with 9 bases between them. This CDR3 contains 16 residues.

This chain links TRBV19 with TRBJ1-2; 10 nucleotides align to TRBD1. The CDR3 is 15 residues long. Losses at the gene ends were 6 bases for V and 3 bases for J; bases not matched to a gene: 7. CDR1 and CDR2 (germline): LNHDA, SQIVND (reference sequence). In nucleotides, the CDR3 is TGTGCCAGTAGGACGGGACAGGGGTTATACTATGGCTACACCTTC. It specifies CASRTGQGLYYGYTF.

Remarks on this clone: Other DNA sequences in this specimen translate into the identical CDR3. This chain joins TRBV7-3 and TRBJ2-3; D might be TRBD2 (6 bases). Germline loops: CDR1 SGHTA, CDR2 FQGTGA. This CDR3 region has 14 residues. Trimming removed 5 bases from V and 0 bases from J, with 9 bases in between. Here the CDR3 DNA reads TGTGCCAGCAGCCTTGGGACTAGCACAGATACGCAGTATTTT. Amino acid sequence: CASSLGTSTDTQYF. The full variable domain, in which reference TRBV7-3 and TRBJ2-3 provide the parts outside the CDR3, is GAGVSQTPSNKVTEKGKYVELRCDPISGHTALYWYRQSLGQGPEFLIYFQGTGAADDSGLPNDRFFAVRPEGSVSTLKIQRTERGDSAVYLCASSLGTSTDTQYFGPGTRLTVL.